Listed below are T cell receptor beta chains from one sample, sequenced in a study of blood T cell repertoires in COVID-19. Clones were read by immunoSEQ multiplex PCR, and TCRdb kept only the in-frame ones, dropping some. The sample records about 13,000 clones, around 78% being singletons. Sequenced input: peripheral blood. Every receptor here comes from a human donor in a cohort sampled during active COVID-19. Both conserved end residues are part of each CDR3. Fields, in order: D gene, clone size, CDR3 length, V gene, J gene, CDR3 protein, CDR3 DNA. The D gene is left open where the match is weak. The size field is filled for only some rows; it gives once, few, many or a size class.

.	.	11	TRBV20-1	TRBJ2-7	CSGSSSYEQYF	TGCAGTGGGTCTAGCTCCTACGAGCAGTACTTC
TRBD1	.	17	TRBV30	TRBJ1-5	CAWSKGPGTGGTQPQHF	TGTGCCTGGAGTAAGGGCCCCGGGACAGGGGGGACTCAGCCCCAGCATTTT
.	.	13	TRBV6-1	TRBJ1-2	CASSEEAGDGYTF	TGTGCCAGCAGTGAAGAGGCAGGGGATGGCTACACCTTC
TRBD2	.	18	TRBV9	TRBJ2-3	CASSPDLGLAGATDTQYF	TGTGCCAGCAGCCCAGACCTGGGACTAGCGGGGGCCACAGATACGCAGTATTTT
TRBD1	.	13	TRBV18	TRBJ2-1	CASSKDRVNEQFF	TGTGCCAGCTCAAAGGACAGGGTCAATGAGCAGTTCTTC
.	.	16	TRBV7-2	TRBJ2-3	CASSLGDTFSTDTQYF	TGTGCCAGTAGCTTAGGGGACACTTTTAGCACAGATACGCAGTATTTT
TRBD1	.	14	TRBV5-6	TRBJ1-4	CASSLRGTNEKLFF	TGTGCCAGCAGCCTCAGGGGGACTAATGAAAAACTGTTTTTT
.	.	16	TRBV30	TRBJ2-7	CAWSVLGGGELYEQYF	TGTGCCTGGAGTGTACTCGGAGGAGGTGAACTCTACGAGCAGTACTTC
.	.	17	TRBV19	TRBJ2-6	CASSSRARTSGANVLTF	TGTGCCAGTAGTTCCAGGGCTCGAACCTCTGGGGCCAACGTCCTGACTTTC
TRBD2	.	18	TRBV28	TRBJ2-3	CASCLGVLGRGSTDTQYF	TGTGCCAGCTGTTTGGGGGTGTTGGGGCGGGGGAGCACAGATACGCAGTATTTT
.	.	16	TRBV30	TRBJ1-1	CAWSVRGIPMNTEAFF	TGTGCCTGGAGTGTACGAGGGATCCCTATGAACACTGAAGCTTTCTTT
.	.	15	TRBV6-5	TRBJ1-5	CASSYGTGSNQPQHF	TGTGCCAGCAGTTACGGTACAGGGTCCAATCAGCCCCAGCATTTT
.	once	15	TRBV5-1	TRBJ2-3	CASSPAGARTDTQYF	TGCGCCAGCTCTCCAGCAGGGGCTAGGACAGATACGCAGTATTTT
.	.	15	TRBV7-8	TRBJ2-1	CASTLSVSSYNEQFF	TGTGCCAGCACCCTTAGTGTGAGCTCCTACAATGAGCAGTTCTTC
TRBD2	.	16	TRBV15	TRBJ2-4	CATSRDRPGGKNIQYF	TGTGCCACCAGCAGAGATAGGCCGGGAGGCAAAAACATTCAGTACTTC
TRBD1	.	15	TRBV5-5	TRBJ1-2	CASSLVLRGHYGYTF	TGTGCCAGCAGCTTGGTCCTCAGGGGGCACTATGGCTACACCTTC
.	.	13	TRBV12-3/TRBV12-4	TRBJ2-5	CASSLGRQETQYF	TGTGCCAGCAGTTTAGGGAGGCAAGAGACCCAGTACTTC
.	.	13	TRBV5-1	TRBJ2-1	CASGGGYNNEQFF	TGCGCCAGCGGTGGGGGCTACAACAATGAGCAGTTCTTC
.	.	13	TRBV10-1	TRBJ1-2	CASSSGTTYGYTF	TGCGCCAGCTCATCCGGGACAACCTATGGCTACACCTTC
.	.	13	TRBV30	TRBJ1-2	CAWSVQEANGYTF	TGTGCCTGGAGTGTACAGGAAGCGAATGGCTACACCTTC
.	.	11	TRBV2	TRBJ2-1	CASRTEFEQFF	TGTGCCAGCAGAACCGAGTTTGAGCAGTTCTTC
.	.	19	TRBV21-1	TRBJ1-4	CASSKTSGGTHPFDEKLFF	TGTGCCAGCAGCAAAACAAGCGGCGGGACGCACCCTTTCGATGAAAAACTGTTTTTT
TRBD1	few	15	TRBV4-2	TRBJ1-5	CASSQMGQGDQPQHF	TGTGCCAGCAGCCAGATGGGACAGGGAGATCAGCCCCAGCATTTT
TRBD1	.	14	TRBV5-1	TRBJ1-2	CASSVDRGNYGYTF	TGCGCCAGCAGCGTCGACAGGGGCAACTATGGCTACACCTTC
TRBD1	.	14	TRBV19	TRBJ1-6	CASHTRGLNSPLHF	TGTGCCAGCCACACCAGGGGGCTTAATTCACCCCTCCACTTT
TRBD1	.	14	TRBV5-1	TRBJ1-6	CASSPGTGYSPLHF	TGCGCCAGCAGCCCCGGGACAGGGTATTCACCCCTCCACTTT
.	.	14	TRBV28	TRBJ2-7	CASSRNRAPYEQYF	TGTGCCAGCAGTCGAAACAGGGCGCCCTACGAGCAGTACTTC
.	.	16	TRBV7-9	TRBJ2-5	CASSLVPRGSRETQYF	TGTGCCAGCAGCTTAGTTCCAAGGGGTTCGCGAGAGACCCAGTACTTC
TRBD2	.	15	TRBV11-2	TRBJ2-1	CASSSHGGGVNEQFF	TGTGCCAGCAGCTCCCATGGTGGGGGGGTAAATGAGCAGTTCTTC
.	.	12	TRBV3-1/TRBV3-2	TRBJ2-1	CASSTQGNEQFF	TGTGCCAGCAGCACTCAGGGAAATGAGCAGTTCTTC
TRBD1	.	14	TRBV6-5	TRBJ1-2	CASGPRDRAGGYTF	TGTGCCAGCGGGCCCCGGGACAGGGCGGGTGGCTACACCTTC
.	.	15	TRBV5-8	TRBJ1-6	CASSFRRGSNSPLHF	TGTGCCAGCAGCTTCCGCAGGGGTTCCAATTCACCCCTCCACTTT
.	.	13	TRBV2	TRBJ2-7	CASRWETLYEQYF	TGTGCCAGCAGGTGGGAGACCCTCTACGAGCAGTACTTC
.	.	15	TRBV5-1	TRBJ2-1	CASSLASSSYNEQFF	TGCGCCAGCAGCTTGGCGTCCAGCTCCTACAATGAGCAGTTCTTC
.	once	13	TRBV30	TRBJ2-1	CAWSVSRQGEQFF	TGTGCCTGGAGTGTCTCGAGGCAGGGGGAGCAGTTCTTC
.	.	14	TRBV7-3	TRBJ1-3	CASTRGGVGNTIYF	TGTGCCAGCACTCGGGGAGGCGTTGGAAACACCATATATTTT
TRBD1	.	16	TRBV5-4	TRBJ2-5	CASSRTGTGGRETQYF	TGTGCCAGCAGCCGTACCGGGACAGGGGGACGAGAGACCCAGTACTTC
.	.	17	TRBV19	TRBJ1-4	CASSPTSDTNYNEKLFF	TGTGCCAGTAGTCCAACCTCTGACACGAATTATAATGAAAAACTGTTTTTT
.	few	13	TRBV7-9	TRBJ1-1	CASSSGGRTEAFF	TGTGCCAGCAGCTCGGGGGGGAGGACTGAAGCTTTCTTT
TRBD1	.	15	TRBV5-1	TRBJ1-1	CASSPRQGLNTEAFF	TGCGCCAGCAGCCCCCGACAGGGGTTGAACACTGAAGCTTTCTTT
.	.	12	TRBV7-3	TRBJ1-2	CASRGYAIGYTF	TGTGCCAGCCGCGGCTATGCTATTGGCTACACCTTC
.	.	17	TRBV4-1	TRBJ2-2	CASSQEGGLQGTGELFF	TGCGCCAGCAGCCAAGAGGGGGGACTCCAAGGCACCGGGGAGCTGTTTTTT
.	.	14	TRBV6-5	TRBJ2-3	CASSYRGYTDTQYF	TGTGCCAGCAGTTACAGGGGATACACAGATACGCAGTATTTT
TRBD1	.	17	TRBV5-5	TRBJ1-2	CASSLETSGQVRRGYTF	TGTGCCAGCAGCTTGGAAACGAGTGGACAGGTCCGTCGGGGCTACACCTTC
.	.	13	TRBV24-1	TRBJ2-3	CATSHLGTDTQYF	TGTGCCACCAGTCACTTAGGCACAGATACGCAGTATTTT
.	.	14	TRBV6-5	TRBJ1-5	CASSFTGQGQPQHF	TGTGCCAGCAGTTTTACAGGGCAAGGTCAGCCCCAGCATTTT
.	.	14	TRBV7-8	TRBJ1-1	CASSLGSRDTEAFF	TGTGCCAGCAGCTTAGGCAGCAGGGACACTGAAGCTTTCTTT
.	.	14	TRBV6-5	TRBJ1-5	CASRRDKPNQPQHF	TGTGCCAGCAGGAGGGACAAACCCAATCAGCCCCAGCATTTT
TRBD2	once	14	TRBV6-6	TRBJ2-7	CAAQQTSGWYEQYF	TGTGCCGCCCAACAGACTAGCGGTTGGTACGAGCAGTACTTC
.	medium-sized	17	TRBV7-9	TRBJ1-6	CASSLSPGLVENSPLHF	TGTGCCAGCAGCTTGTCGCCAGGCCTTGTCGAGAATTCACCCCTCCACTTT
TRBD1	.	15	TRBV5-6	TRBJ2-7	CASSLAGTGGFEQYF	TGTGCCAGCAGCTTGGCCGGGACAGGGGGGTTCGAGCAGTACTTC
.	.	15	TRBV27	TRBJ2-2	CASSSPGKVTGELFF	TGTGCCAGCAGTTCTCCAGGAAAGGTCACCGGGGAGCTGTTTTTT
TRBD1	few	16	TRBV6-2/TRBV6-3	TRBJ2-7	CASSYSGTGGFYEQYF	TGTGCCAGCAGTTACTCGGGGACAGGGGGCTTCTACGAGCAGTACTTC
.	.	14	TRBV19	TRBJ2-3	CASSIRGSTDTQYF	TGTGCCAGTAGTATTCGGGGTTCGACAGATACGCAGTATTTT